Included here is one TCR beta chain sequence, with context. CDR3 length: 13 residues. CDR1 MNHEY and CDR2 SVGAGI come from the germline V gene. Trimming removed 6 bases at V and 4 bases at J, with 10 bases between. The sample is drawn from a study of T cell responses to AZD1222 COVID-19 vaccine. Using immunoSEQ multiplex PCR, the repertoire was profiled, and TCRdb retains in-frame clones only, with some absent. The sample records 140,000 to 150,000 clones, under 95% being singletons. This TCR was recovered from an adult in good health. The sample consisted of peripheral blood, taken on day 0 of MenACWY control vaccination. V usage is TRBV6-5 and J usage is TRBJ1-5; D remains unclear. For the CDR3, the DNA is TGTGCCAGCAGAACGAGACGGAATCAGCCCCAGCATTTT. Protein: CASRTRRNQPQHF.